These T cell receptor beta chains were read from a single sample in a study of blood T cell repertoires in COVID-19. Sequenced by immunoSEQ multiplex PCR; TCRdb stores in-frame clones only, minus some. The sample yields under 300,000 clones, roughly 82% seen once. The material sequenced was peripheral blood. These receptor sequences come from a man aged 80 or over with acute or convalescent COVID-19. Both conserved end residues are part of each CDR3. A D gene is named only where the DNA matches it firmly. Some rows have no size entry. The others give once, few or many, or a class for an expanded clone.

>TRBD1|TRBJ2-4|.|TRBV6-1
CASSEAPGGGNIQYF
TGTGCCAGCAGTGAAGCCCCAGGGGGCGGAAACATTCAGTACTTC
>.|TRBJ1-1|.|TRBV19
CASSLPGLRNTEAFF
TGTGCCAGTAGTCTACCGGGACTACGAAACACTGAAGCTTTCTTT
>.|TRBJ1-4|.|TRBV2
CASSADGATNEKLFF
TGTGCCAGCAGCGCCGACGGGGCAACTAATGAAAAACTGTTTTTT
>.|TRBJ1-3|.|TRBV7-9
CASSFQGSGNTIYF
TGTGCCAGCAGCTTCCAGGGGTCTGGAAACACCATATATTTT
>TRBD1|TRBJ2-2|.|TRBV18
CASSPPLGQGAPGELFF
TGTGCCAGCTCACCCCCACTCGGACAGGGGGCACCCGGGGAGCTGTTTTTT
>TRBD2|TRBJ2-2|.|TRBV5-1
CASSSGLAGGWNTGELFF
TGCGCCAGCAGCTCGGGACTAGCGGGGGGTTGGAACACCGGGGAGCTGTTTTTT
>.|TRBJ2-7|.|TRBV2
CASSELYEQYF
TGTGCCAGCAGTGAACTCTACGAGCAGTACTTC
>TRBD2|TRBJ2-3|.|TRBV14
CASSQVAGGLTDTQYF
TGTGCCAGCAGCCAAGTAGCGGGAGGTTTGACAGATACGCAGTATTTT
>TRBD2|TRBJ2-6|.|TRBV5-1
CASSFGGWPPSGRGANVLTF
TGCGCCAGCAGCTTCGGGGGGTGGCCGCCTAGCGGGAGAGGGGCCAACGTCCTGACTTTC
>.|TRBJ1-5|.|TRBV10-3
CAISARDSNQPQHF
TGTGCCATCAGTGCCAGGGATAGCAATCAGCCCCAGCATTTT
>.|TRBJ1-1|.|TRBV19
CASSAWEVNTEAFF
TGTGCCAGTAGCGCTTGGGAGGTGAACACTGAAGCTTTCTTT
>.|TRBJ1-4|.|TRBV9
CASSVTGIGEKLFF
TGTGCCAGCAGCGTCACAGGGATCGGCGAAAAACTGTTTTTT
>.|TRBJ1-1|.|TRBV6-5
CASRSGTRGTEAFF
TGTGCCAGCAGGTCCGGGACCCGGGGGACTGAAGCTTTCTTT
>TRBD1|TRBJ2-2|once|TRBV2
CASKLDRGDTGELFF
TGTGCCAGCAAACTCGACAGGGGCGACACCGGGGAGCTGTTTTTT
>.|TRBJ1-6|.|TRBV3-1/TRBV3-2
CASSHSNSPLHF
TGTGCCAGCAGTCACAGTAATTCACCCCTCCACTTT
>TRBD1|TRBJ2-7|.|TRBV6-6
CASSRTGGPSFYEQYF
TGTGCCAGCAGTAGAACAGGGGGACCATCCTTTTACGAGCAGTACTTC
>.|TRBJ2-7|.|TRBV21-1
CASSKVDPSGTTSYEQYF
TGTGCCAGCAGCAAAGTCGATCCTAGCGGGACGACCTCCTACGAGCAGTACTTC
>.|TRBJ1-1|.|TRBV2
CASSGDRRHTEAFF
TGTGCCAGCAGTGGCGACAGGCGGCACACTGAAGCTTTCTTT
>.|TRBJ1-2|few|TRBV19
CASSMGGSYGYTF
TGTGCCAGTAGTATGGGAGGGTCCTATGGCTACACCTTC
>TRBD2|TRBJ2-1|.|TRBV10-3
CANSRGGTSYNEQFF
TGTGCCAACTCCCGGGGGGGAACGTCTTACAATGAGCAGTTCTTC
>.|TRBJ1-2|.|TRBV19
CASTTREGTYGYTF
TGTGCCAGTACCACACGGGAGGGAACCTATGGCTACACCTTC
>TRBD2|TRBJ2-7|.|TRBV19
CASSIDGLGEQYF
TGTGCCAGTAGTATAGACGGACTAGGCGAGCAGTACTTC
>.|TRBJ2-7|.|TRBV28
CASSLGHVYEQYF
TGTGCCAGCAGTTTGGGACATGTCTACGAGCAGTACTTC
>.|TRBJ2-5|.|TRBV19
CATRGSGEETQYF
TGTGCCACCCGAGGGAGTGGAGAAGAGACCCAGTACTTC
>.|TRBJ2-7|.|TRBV25-1
CASSATAYEQYF
TGTGCCAGCAGTGCTACAGCCTACGAGCAGTACTTC
>.|TRBJ2-7|few|TRBV6-5
CASSYSRGLSYEQYF
TGTGCCAGCAGTTACTCAAGAGGACTCTCCTACGAGCAGTACTTC
>.|TRBJ2-3|.|TRBV7-3
CASSDLGVTDTQYF
TGTGCCAGCAGCGACCTAGGGGTAACAGATACGCAGTATTTT
>.|TRBJ1-1|.|TRBV20-1
CSASLGAGVEVAFF
TGCAGTGCTAGTCTCGGGGCGGGGGTTGAAGTAGCTTTCTTT